The 30 T cell receptor beta chains reported below all come from one sample, sequenced in a study of T cells in Graves' hyperthyroidism and ophthalmopathy. RNA transcripts served as the template for amplifying TCR beta CDR3 regions. An initial round of RT-PCR targeting the TCR CDR3 relied on the HTBI primer set. A single record per CDR3 protein comes from TCRdb applying MiXCR to the multiplex PCR reads. The sample has 450,000 to 550,000 distinct CDR3 sequences; around 22% are singletons. The sample consisted of blood. The receptors shown here come from a woman between 25 and 40 years old with Graves' ophthalmopathy.

This clonotype was observed many times. The genes are TRBV12-3 or TRBV12-4 and TRBJ2-5, with TRBD2 matching over 7 bases. This CDR3 has 12 amino acids. J gave up 5 bases and V 8 bases, and 5 bases lay outside the gene matches. The CDR3 DNA sequence: TGTGCCAGCGGTGGGGGGGTGGAGACCCAGTACTTC. Its protein product is CASGGGVETQYF.

This clonotype was recorded many times. The rearrangement uses TRBV4-3 and TRBJ1-1; 9 bases are a match to TRBD1. Germline CDR1 is LGHNA and CDR2 is YSLEER. The CDR3 extends over 14 amino acids. With V trimmed by 5 bases and J by 7 bases, 8 bases remained unmatched. CDR3 sequence reads: CASSLGQGRVEAFF. In nucleotides, the CDR3 is TGCGCCAGCAGCTTGGGACAGGGTCGTGTTGAAGCTTTCTTT.

The chain is built from TRBV7-2 and TRBJ2-2, with D perhaps assigned TRBD1 or TRBD2 (6 bases each). The CDR3 is 15 amino acids. Germline assignment: CDR1 SGHTA and CDR2 FQGNSA. V was trimmed by 1 base and J by 6 bases, leaving 12 bases between them. CDR3 sequence (DNA): TGTGCCAGCAGCTTAGGAACGGGGGCGGCCGGGGAGCTGTTTTTT. This sequence encodes CASSLGTGAAGELFF.

Many counts were recorded for this clonotype. The rearrangement joins TRBV11-2 to TRBJ2-5, with 7 bases aligning to TRBD2. The CDR3 length is 16 residues. Trimming at V came to 0 bases and at J to 5 bases, leaving 9 bases not matched to a gene. Looked up from germline, CDR1 is SGHAT and CDR2 is FQNNGV. CDR3 residues: CASSLDRDAGVETQYF. The CDR3 DNA follows: TGTGCCAGCAGCTTAGATCGGGACGCGGGGGTCGAGACCCAGTACTTC.

This clonotype was picked up many times. The genes are TRBV30 and TRBJ1-1; D is perhaps TRBD1 (6 bases). V was pared by 5 bases and J by 5 bases, with 12 bases between. Germline V gene data show CDR1 as GTSNPN and CDR2 as SVGIG (reference sequence). The CDR3 is 12 amino acids. This chain's CDR3 is CAWGQSRTEAFF. CDR3 coding DNA: TGTGCCTGGGGACAGTCGCGTACTGAAGCTTTCTTT.

This clonotype was seen many times. The chain joins TRBV15 to TRBJ2-7; 8 bases are shared with TRBD1. This CDR3 has 16 residues. Germline lookup yields CDR1 LNHNV and CDR2 YYDKDF (reference sequence). V was clipped by 3 bases and J by 9 bases; unmatched bases: 16. CDR3 coding DNA: TGTGCCACCAGCAGGGAAAACAGGGGGTCCTACGATGGGCAGTACTTC. It specifies CATSRENRGSYDGQYF.

In its sample, this clonotype was seen many times. Here the CDR3 DNA reads TGCGCCAGCAGCTTGGACTTGCGGGGGCCGTCGAGTTACACCGGGGAGCTGTTTTTT. Amino acid sequence: CASSLDLRGPSSYTGELFF. The chain joins TRBV5-1 to TRBJ2-2; weak D call: TRBD2 (7 bases). V gave up 0 bases and J gave up 3 bases, with 21 bases separating them. Germline assignment: CDR1 SGHRS and CDR2 YFSETQ. This CDR3 is built from 19 residues.

This clonotype appeared many times. The rearrangement joins TRBV20-1 to TRBJ2-7, with a possible D match to TRBD1 (6 bases). This CDR3 is built from 11 residues. V shed 6 bases and J shed 7 bases, with 13 bases lying between them. Per the germline V gene, CDR1 is DFQATT and CDR2 is SNEGSKA (reference sequence). In DNA form, the CDR3 reads TGCAGTGCCCTCGGACAGTGGGAGCAGTACTTC. Translating gives CSALGQWEQYF.

This clonotype turned up a few times. The V gene is TRBV5-1, the J gene TRBJ1-6, with no clear D. Per the germline V gene, CDR1 is SGHRS and CDR2 is YFSETQ. Trimming cost V 3 bases and J 7 bases, with 11 bases left between them. This CDR3 is built from 14 residues. CDR3 DNA sequence: TGCGCCAGCAGCTCGGACGGATTAAATTCACCCCTCCACTTT. Residues: CASSSDGLNSPLHF.

This clonotype has a count of ten or more. The chain combines TRBV6-5 with TRBJ1-3; D is perhaps TRBD1 (6 bases). From germline, CDR1 is MNHEY and CDR2 SVGAGI. V dropped 0 bases and J dropped 3 bases, with 12 bases sitting between them. The CDR3 extends over 16 amino acids. The CDR3 DNA reads as TGTGCCAGCAGTTACTCATACCTGGACAGTGGAAACACCATATATTTT. It yields the protein CASSYSYLDSGNTIYF.

The rearrangement links TRBV20-1 to TRBJ2-5; D ambiguous. Trimming pared 5 bases from V and 2 bases from J, leaving 18 bases between. CDR3 length: 15 amino acids. CDR1 is DFQATT, CDR2 SNEGSKA, per germline (reference sequence). The CDR3: CSAQRGPFIQETQYF. The CDR3 nucleotides read TGCAGTGCTCAACGCGGACCGTTTATTCAAGAGACCCAGTACTTC.

In its sample, this clonotype was seen many times. The chain has TRBV19 and TRBJ1-2; 7 positions match TRBD1. V shed 3 bases, J shed 4 bases, and the junction held 5 bases outside the gene matches. The CDR3 has 14 residues. The V gene's germline CDR1 is LNHDA and CDR2 SQIVND (reference sequence). The CDR3 loop is CASSIGTEFYGYTF. For the CDR3, the DNA is TGTGCCAGTAGTATCGGGACAGAGTTCTATGGCTACACCTTC.

The sample holds many counts of this clonotype. The chain joins TRBV5-1 to TRBJ2-7; TRBD1 is a possible D gene (5 bases). The CDR3 is made up of 13 amino acids. CDR1 and CDR2 from the germline V gene are SGHRS and YFSETQ. Trimming removed 1 base from V and 5 bases from J, with 10 bases in between. As DNA, the CDR3 is TGCGCCAGCAGCTTGAGGGGATTTGACGAGCAGTACTTC. This gives the protein CASSLRGFDEQYF.

V is TRBV7-7 and J is TRBJ2-5, with D tentatively TRBD1 (6 bases). The CDR3 is made up of 14 amino acids. V shed 5 bases and J shed 4 bases, with 14 bases lying between them. CDR1 SSHAT and CDR2 FNYEAQ come from the germline V gene (reference sequence). This CDR3 is CASSKPGVAETQYF. CDR3 DNA sequence: TGTGCCAGCAGCAAACCAGGGGTGGCAGAGACCCAGTACTTC.

Of note for this clonotype: Without the conserved terminal phenylalanine or tryptophan, this CDR3 likely stems from a read error. V gene TRBV19 combines with J gene TRBJ1-5; D not certain. The CDR3 length is 15 residues. Per the germline V gene, CDR1 is LNHDA and CDR2 is SQIVND (reference sequence). Trimming took off 8 bases at V and 4 bases at J, with 18 bases between the two ends. CDR3 coding DNA: TGTGCCAGTTTCTTATATTGTGGAGTTAATCAGCCCCAGCATTTG. Its protein product is CASFLYCGVNQPQHL.

This clonotype came up a few times. The chain has TRBV20-1 and TRBJ2-7, with 7 positions matching TRBD1. From germline, CDR1 is DFQATT and CDR2 SNEGSKA (reference sequence). V shed 2 bases and J 1 base; nucleotides not matched to a gene: 5. The CDR3 spans 14 residues. CDR3 sequence (DNA): TGCAGTGCTAGATCCCTCAGGGGGTCCTACGAGCAGTACTTC. It encodes CSARSLRGSYEQYF.

This clonotype was found many times. The chain combines TRBV27 with TRBJ2-7; TRBD2 matches at 14 bases. V was pared by 4 bases and J by 3 bases, with 11 bases of the junction left unmatched. The CDR3 runs 18 residues. Germline V gene sequence: CDR1 MNHEY, CDR2 SMNVEV (reference sequence). The CDR3 reads CASSSGLAGGEPFYEQYF. The CDR3 DNA is TGTGCCAGCAGTTCCGGACTAGCGGGGGGTGAACCTTTCTACGAGCAGTACTTC.

Ten or more counts support this clonotype. This sequence joins TRBV2 and TRBJ2-7; 9 bases match TRBD2. The CDR3 contains 15 residues. V was pared by 3 bases and J by 0 bases, with 3 bases of the junction left unmatched. The V gene's germline CDR1 is SNHLY and CDR2 FYNNEI. Here the CDR3 DNA reads TGTGCCAGCAGTGATCCTAGCGGGGTCTCCTACGAGCAGTACTTC. Translation: CASSDPSGVSYEQYF.

This clonotype has a count of ten or more. J is TRBJ1-2 and V is TRBV6-1; no definite D call. Trimming left V 3 bases short and J 9 bases short, with 14 bases between. The CDR3 sequence is 13 residues long. Germline V gene lookup returns CDR1 MNHNS and CDR2 SASEGT. The CDR3 DNA follows: TGTGCCAGCAGTGAGCGGGTACTGGAAAGCTACACCTTC. Translation: CASSERVLESYTF.

This clonotype was seen a handful of times. The chain carries TRBV12-5 and TRBJ2-5; D is unresolved. Germline loops: CDR1 LGHNT, CDR2 FRNRAP. The V end lost 7 bases, the J end lost 5 bases, and 11 bases lay between the germline ends. The CDR3 spans 12 residues. The CDR3: CASALPVETQYF. In DNA, the CDR3 is TGTGCTAGTGCTTTACCAGTTGAGACCCAGTACTTC.

This clonotype came up many times. The genes are TRBV6-2 or TRBV6-3 and TRBJ1-1; D is uncertain. This CDR3 region has 17 residues. Trimming cost V 0 bases and J 5 bases, with 19 bases left between them. Per germline, CDR1 MNHEY and CDR2 SVGEGT. The CDR3 reads CASSYSITSVKGTEAFF. The CDR3 DNA reads as TGTGCCAGCAGTTACTCGATAACCTCGGTCAAAGGAACTGAAGCTTTCTTT.

This clonotype appeared many times. This chain uses TRBV7-2 with TRBJ2-1; the D gene is possibly TRBD1 (5 bases). The V and J ends lost 3 bases and 5 bases respectively, with 5 bases between them. This CDR3 has 12 residues. Germline CDR1 is SGHTA and CDR2 is FQGNSA. CDR3 region: CASSFRDNEQFF. The CDR3 bases are TGTGCCAGCAGCTTCAGGGACAATGAGCAGTTCTTC.

The chain is built from TRBV4-2 and TRBJ1-5, with D perhaps matching TRBD1 (5 bases). Looked up from germline, CDR1 is LGHNA and CDR2 is YNFKEQ. The CDR3 totals 18 residues. V gave up 1 base and J gave up 2 bases, with 18 bases separating them. This CDR3 reads CASSQVPRQSGGNQPQHF. CDR3 nucleotides: TGTGCCAGCAGCCAAGTCCCCAGACAGTCTGGTGGCAATCAGCCCCAGCATTTT.

The V and J genes are TRBV11-1 and TRBJ1-1; D call uncertain. Germline lookup yields CDR1 SGHAT and CDR2 FQDESV (reference sequence). The CDR3 extends over 16 amino acids. The V end lost 1 base, the J end lost 1 base, and 13 bases lay between the germline ends. The CDR3 coding sequence is TGTGCCAGCAGCTTAGTTTGGGAGGAACCGAACACTGAAGCTTTCTTT. This encodes CASSLVWEEPNTEAFF.

This clonotype has a handful of counts. Given a much more abundant clone one base away, this may be a read error. The rearrangement joins TRBV6-2 or TRBV6-3 to TRBJ1-1, with D possibly being TRBD1 (6 bases). CDR1 is MNHEY and CDR2 is SVGEGT in the germline V gene. Trimming pared 6 bases from V and 5 bases from J, leaving 16 bases between. This CDR3 contains 14 residues. This chain's CDR3 is CASSEQGSATEAFF. The CDR3 DNA reads TGTGCCAGCAGCGAACAGGGTTCGGCGACTGAAGCTTTCTTT.

The J gene is TRBJ1-1, the V gene TRBV7-3, with TRBD1 matching 7 bases. The CDR3 contains 14 residues. Germline-derived CDR1 and CDR2 are SGHTA and FQGTGA. J lost 11 bases, V lost 0 bases, and 9 bases had no gene match. Written as DNA, the CDR3 is TGTGCCAGCAGCTTAACGGGGCCGGGACAGCAGGCTTTCTTT. This sequence encodes CASSLTGPGQQAFF.

This chain joins TRBV12-3 or TRBV12-4 and TRBJ1-5; D may be TRBD1 (6 bases). V lost 3 bases, J lost 6 bases, and 15 bases lay in between. The CDR3 consists of 15 residues. The DNA of the CDR3 is TGTGCCAGCAGTTTGCTACAGGGAGTGGGTCAGCCCCAGCATTTT. Protein product: CASSLLQGVGQPQHF.

This clonotype has more than one count but fewer than ten. The gene calls are TRBV3-1 and TRBJ2-7; D is undetermined. CDR3 size: 15 residues. Germline assignment: CDR1 LGHDT and CDR2 YNNKEL (reference sequence). Trimming removed 2 bases from V and 3 bases from J, with 14 bases in between. This CDR3 reads CASSQHPDPNYEQYF. DNA for the CDR3: TGTGCCAGCAGCCAACACCCGGACCCCAACTACGAGCAGTACTTC.

This clonotype was found a few times. The chain uses TRBV6-1 and TRBJ2-7; 8 bases map to TRBD2. The junction had 7 bases not matched to a gene; V was cut back by 6 bases and J by 6 bases. From germline, CDR1 is MNHNS and CDR2 SASEGT. The CDR3 is made up of 13 amino acids. Written as DNA, the CDR3 is TGTGCCAGCAGGCCCCAGACTAGCGCCGAGCAGTACTTC. It is translated as CASRPQTSAEQYF.

On this clonotype itself: The junction does not match germline at one end; this may be a read error. The chain carries TRBV6-5 and TRBJ1-1; 11 bases are shared with TRBD1. CDR3 length equals 17 residues. The germline gives CDR1 MNHEY, CDR2 SVGAGI. Written as DNA, the CDR3 is TGTGCCAGCAGTTACCCAGGGACAGGGGGACAGAACACTGAAGATTTCTTT. Its protein product is CASSYPGTGGQNTEDFF.